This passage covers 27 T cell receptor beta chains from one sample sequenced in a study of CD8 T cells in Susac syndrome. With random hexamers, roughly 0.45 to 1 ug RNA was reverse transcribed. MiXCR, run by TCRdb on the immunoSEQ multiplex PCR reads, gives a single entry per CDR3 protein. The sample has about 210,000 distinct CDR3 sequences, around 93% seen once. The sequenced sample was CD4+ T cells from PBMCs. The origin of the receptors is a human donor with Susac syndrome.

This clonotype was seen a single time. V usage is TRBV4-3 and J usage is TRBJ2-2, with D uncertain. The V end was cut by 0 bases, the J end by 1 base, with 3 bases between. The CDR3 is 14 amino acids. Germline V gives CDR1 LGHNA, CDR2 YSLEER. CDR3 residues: CASSQDMNTGELFF. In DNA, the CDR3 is TGCGCCAGCAGCCAAGATATGAACACCGGGGAGCTGTTTTTT.

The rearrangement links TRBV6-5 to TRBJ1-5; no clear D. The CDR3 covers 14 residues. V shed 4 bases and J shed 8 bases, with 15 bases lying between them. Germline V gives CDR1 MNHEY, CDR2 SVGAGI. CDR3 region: CASSFPSTKEPQHF. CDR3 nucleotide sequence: TGTGCCAGCAGTTTCCCCAGCACCAAGGAGCCCCAGCATTTT.

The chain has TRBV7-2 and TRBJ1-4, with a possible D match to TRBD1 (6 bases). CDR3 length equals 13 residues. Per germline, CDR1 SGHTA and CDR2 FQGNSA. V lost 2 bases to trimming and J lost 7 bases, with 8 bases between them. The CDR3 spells CASSLPDSEKLFF. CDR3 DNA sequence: TGTGCCAGCAGCTTACCGGACAGTGAAAAACTGTTTTTT.

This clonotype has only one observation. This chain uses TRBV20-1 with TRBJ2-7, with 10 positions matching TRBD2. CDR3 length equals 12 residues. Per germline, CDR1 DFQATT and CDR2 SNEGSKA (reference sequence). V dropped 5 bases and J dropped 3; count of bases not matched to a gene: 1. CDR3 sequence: CSAASGGYEQYF. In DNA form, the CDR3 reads TGCAGTGCTGCTAGCGGGGGCTACGAGCAGTACTTC.

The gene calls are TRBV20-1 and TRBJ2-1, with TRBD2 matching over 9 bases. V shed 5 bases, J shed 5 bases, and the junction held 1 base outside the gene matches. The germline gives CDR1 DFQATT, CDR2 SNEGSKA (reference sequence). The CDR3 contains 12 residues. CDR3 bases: TGCAGTGCTGGACTAGCGAACAATGAGCAGTTCTTC. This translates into CSAGLANNEQFF.

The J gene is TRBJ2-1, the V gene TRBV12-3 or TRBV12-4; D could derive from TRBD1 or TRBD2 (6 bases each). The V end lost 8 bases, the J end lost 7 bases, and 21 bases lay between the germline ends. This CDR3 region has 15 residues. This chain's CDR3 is CASGPVEGGGNEQFF. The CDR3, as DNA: TGTGCCAGCGGCCCGGTTGAGGGGGGCGGGAATGAGCAGTTCTTC.

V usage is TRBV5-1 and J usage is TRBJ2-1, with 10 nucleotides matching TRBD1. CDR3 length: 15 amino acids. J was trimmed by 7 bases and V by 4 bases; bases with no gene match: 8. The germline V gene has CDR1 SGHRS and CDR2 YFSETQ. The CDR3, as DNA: TGCGCCAGCAGCAACGGACAGGGGGGCTCGAATGAGCAGTTCTTC. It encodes CASSNGQGGSNEQFF.

This CDR3 is CATSVGIGRARPDTDTQYF. CDR3 DNA: TGTGCCACCTCGGTGGGTATCGGCCGCGCGCGACCCGACACAGATACGCAGTATTTT. The genes are TRBV19 and TRBJ2-3; D is unresolved. Between the trimmed V and J ends, which lost 10 bases and 2 bases, there was a span of 31 bases. Germline-derived CDR1 and CDR2 are LNHDA and SQIVND (reference sequence). The CDR3 is 19 amino acids. Supplemented by reference TRBV19 and TRBJ2-3, the full variable domain reads DGGITQSPKYLFRKEGQNVTLSCEQNLNHDAMYWYRQDPGQGLRLIYYSQIVNDFQKGDIAEGYSVSREKKESFPLTVTSAQKNPTAFYLCATSVGIGRARPDTDTQYFGPGTRLTVL.

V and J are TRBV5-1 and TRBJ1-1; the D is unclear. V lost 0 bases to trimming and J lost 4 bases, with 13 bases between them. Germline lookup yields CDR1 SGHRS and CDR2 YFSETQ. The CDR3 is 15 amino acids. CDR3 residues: CASSLARADPTEAFF. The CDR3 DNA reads TGCGCCAGCAGCTTGGCCCGGGCGGATCCCACTGAAGCTTTCTTT.

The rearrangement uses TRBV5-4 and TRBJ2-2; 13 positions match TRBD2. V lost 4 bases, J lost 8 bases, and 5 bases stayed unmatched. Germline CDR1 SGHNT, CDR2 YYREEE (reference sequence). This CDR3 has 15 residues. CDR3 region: CASSPGLAGVGELFF. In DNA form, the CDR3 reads TGTGCCAGCAGCCCCGGACTAGCGGGGGTGGGGGAGCTGTTTTTT.

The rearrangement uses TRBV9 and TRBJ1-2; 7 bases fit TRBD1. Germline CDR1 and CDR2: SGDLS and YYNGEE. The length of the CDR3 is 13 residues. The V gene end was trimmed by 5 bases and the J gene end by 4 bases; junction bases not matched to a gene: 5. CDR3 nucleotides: TGTGCCAGCAGATTCAGGGACAGCTATGGCTACACCTTC. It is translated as CASRFRDSYGYTF.

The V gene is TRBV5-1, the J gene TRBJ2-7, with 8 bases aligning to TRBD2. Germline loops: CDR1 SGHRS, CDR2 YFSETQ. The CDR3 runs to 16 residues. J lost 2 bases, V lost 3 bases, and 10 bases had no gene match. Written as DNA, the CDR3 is TGCGCCAGCAGCTGGGGTAGCGGGGTCACCGCCTACGAGCAGTACTTC. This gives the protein CASSWGSGVTAYEQYF.

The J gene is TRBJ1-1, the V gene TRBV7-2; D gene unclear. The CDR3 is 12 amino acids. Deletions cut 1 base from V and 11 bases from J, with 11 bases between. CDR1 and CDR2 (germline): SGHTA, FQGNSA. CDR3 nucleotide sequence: TGTGCCAGCAGCTTAGTCGCCTCACACGCTTTCTTT. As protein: CASSLVASHAFF.

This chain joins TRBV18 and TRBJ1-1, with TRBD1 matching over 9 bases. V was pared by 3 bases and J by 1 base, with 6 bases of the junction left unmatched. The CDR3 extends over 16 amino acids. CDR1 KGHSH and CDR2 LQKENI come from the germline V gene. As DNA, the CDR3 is TGTGCCAGCTCACCCTCTGGGACAGGGTGGAACACTGAAGCTTTCTTT. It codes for CASSPSGTGWNTEAFF.

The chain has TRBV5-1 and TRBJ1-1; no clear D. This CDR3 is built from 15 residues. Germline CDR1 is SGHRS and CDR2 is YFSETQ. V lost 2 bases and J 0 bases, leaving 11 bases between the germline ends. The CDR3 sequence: CASSFGQSLNTEAFF. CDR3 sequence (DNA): TGCGCCAGCAGCTTTGGCCAGAGTCTGAACACTGAAGCTTTCTTT.

The CDR3 loop reads CASLHPRTHNTGELFF. Written as DNA, the CDR3 is TGTGCCAGCCTGCACCCCCGGACACACAACACCGGGGAGCTGTTTTTT. V gene TRBV6-2 or TRBV6-3 combines with J gene TRBJ2-2, with D tentatively TRBD1 (5 bases). The length of the CDR3 is 16 residues. The V and J ends lost 8 bases and 2 bases respectively, with 18 bases between them. Germline V gives CDR1 MNHEY, CDR2 SVGEGT.

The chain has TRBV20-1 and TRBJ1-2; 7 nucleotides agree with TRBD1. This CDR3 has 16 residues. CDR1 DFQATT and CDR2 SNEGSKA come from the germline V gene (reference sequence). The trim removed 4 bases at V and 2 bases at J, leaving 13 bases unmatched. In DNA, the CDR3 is TGCAGTGCTACAACAATGGGACGGGACAGCAACTATGGCTACACCTTC. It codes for CSATTMGRDSNYGYTF.

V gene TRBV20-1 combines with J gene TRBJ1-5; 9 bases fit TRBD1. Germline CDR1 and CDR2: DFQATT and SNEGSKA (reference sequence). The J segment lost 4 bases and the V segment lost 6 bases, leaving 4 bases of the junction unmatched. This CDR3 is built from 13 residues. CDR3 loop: CSAWTGVNQPQHF. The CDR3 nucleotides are TGCAGTGCCTGGACAGGGGTTAATCAGCCCCAGCATTTT.

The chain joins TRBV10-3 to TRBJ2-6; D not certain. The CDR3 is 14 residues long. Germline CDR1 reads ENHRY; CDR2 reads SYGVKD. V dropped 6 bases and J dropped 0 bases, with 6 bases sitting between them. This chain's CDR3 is CAISATSGANVLTF. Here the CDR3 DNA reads TGTGCCATCAGCGCGACCTCTGGGGCCAACGTCCTGACTTTC.

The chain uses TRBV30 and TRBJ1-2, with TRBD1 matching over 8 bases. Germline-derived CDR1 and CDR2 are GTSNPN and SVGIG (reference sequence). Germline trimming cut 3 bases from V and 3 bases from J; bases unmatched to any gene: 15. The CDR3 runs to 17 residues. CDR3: CAWRGGGQVGAYYGYTF. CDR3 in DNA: TGTGCCTGGAGGGGAGGGGGACAGGTCGGGGCGTACTATGGCTACACCTTC.

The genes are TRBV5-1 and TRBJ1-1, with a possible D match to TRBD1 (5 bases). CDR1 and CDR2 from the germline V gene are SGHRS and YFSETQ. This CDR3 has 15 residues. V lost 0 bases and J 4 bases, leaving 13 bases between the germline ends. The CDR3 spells CASSLEAWGGTEAFF. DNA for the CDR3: TGCGCCAGCAGCTTGGAGGCTTGGGGGGGCACTGAAGCTTTCTTT.

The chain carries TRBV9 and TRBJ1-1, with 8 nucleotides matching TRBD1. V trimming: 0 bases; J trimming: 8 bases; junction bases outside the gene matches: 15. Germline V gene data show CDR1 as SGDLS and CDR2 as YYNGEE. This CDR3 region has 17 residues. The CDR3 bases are TGTGCCAGCAGCGTAGACGCAGATGGGAGACAGGGGAGGGAAGCTTTCTTT. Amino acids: CASSVDADGRQGREAFF.

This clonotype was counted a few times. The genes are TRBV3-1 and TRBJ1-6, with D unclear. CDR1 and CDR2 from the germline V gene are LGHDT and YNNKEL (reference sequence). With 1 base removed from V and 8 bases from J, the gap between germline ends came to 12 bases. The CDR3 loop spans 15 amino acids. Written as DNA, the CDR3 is TGTGCCAGCAGCCAAGTTCGCACAGAGGATTCACCCCTCCACTTT. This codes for CASSQVRTEDSPLHF. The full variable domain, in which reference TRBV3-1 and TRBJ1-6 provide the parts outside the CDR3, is DTAVSQTPKYLVTQMGNDKSIKCEQNLGHDTMYWYKQDSKKFLKIMFSYNNKELIINETVPNRFSPKSPDKAHLNLHINSLELGDSAVYFCASSQVRTEDSPLHFGNGTRLTVT.

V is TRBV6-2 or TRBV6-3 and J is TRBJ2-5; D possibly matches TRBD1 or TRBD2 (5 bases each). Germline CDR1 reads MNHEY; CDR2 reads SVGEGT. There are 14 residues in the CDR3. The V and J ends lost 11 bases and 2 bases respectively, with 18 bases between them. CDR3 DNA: TGTGCCGCAAAGGGACCTGCCGTTCAAGAGACCCAGTACTTC. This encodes CAAKGPAVQETQYF.

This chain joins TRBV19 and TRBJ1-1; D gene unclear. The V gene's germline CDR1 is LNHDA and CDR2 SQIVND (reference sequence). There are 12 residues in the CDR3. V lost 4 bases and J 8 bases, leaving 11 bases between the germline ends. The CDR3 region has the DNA TGTGCCAGTAGTAGTAGAACTTGGGAAGCTTTCTTT. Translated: CASSSRTWEAFF.

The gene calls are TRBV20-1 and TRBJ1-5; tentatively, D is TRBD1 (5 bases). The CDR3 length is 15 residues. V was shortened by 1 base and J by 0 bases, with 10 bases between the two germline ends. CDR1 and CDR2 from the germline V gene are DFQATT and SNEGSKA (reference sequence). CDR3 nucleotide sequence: TGCAGTGCTAGAGTAGGGACCCATAGCAATCAGCCCCAGCATTTT. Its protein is CSARVGTHSNQPQHF.

The CDR3 nucleotides read TGCAGCGCCGGGGACAGTTTTGGAAACACCATATATTTT. Translating gives CSAGDSFGNTIYF. The V and J genes are TRBV29-1 and TRBJ1-3; TRBD1 matches at 7 bases. The CDR3 covers 13 residues. The trim removed 7 bases at V and 3 bases at J, leaving 6 bases unmatched. Germline V gives CDR1 SQVTM, CDR2 ANQGSEA.